The 18 T cell receptor beta chains reported below all come from one sample, sequenced in a study of OX40 agonist ivuxolimab in advanced cancers. The protocol was immunoSEQ multiplex PCR, while the TCRdb copy is restricted to in-frame clones and leaves out a portion. The table has around 60,000 clones, roughly 84% seen once; the top ten hold 2.5% to 3.5%. Sequencing used CD4+ or CD8+ T cells sorted from blood, obtained in a trial of the OX40 agonist ivuxolimab. These receptors all stem from an adult with an advanced solid tumor such as melanoma, head and neck, liver or kidney cancer.

This clone was recorded once. The chain is built from TRBV19 and TRBJ1-4; D is undetermined. Germline V gives CDR1 LNHDA, CDR2 SQIVND (reference sequence). The ends were cut back, 7 bases at V and 4 bases at J, with 13 bases in the middle. There are 14 residues in the CDR3. CDR3 sequence: CASNKGSRNEKLFF. In DNA, the CDR3 is TGTGCCAGTAATAAGGGATCTCGTAATGAAAAACTGTTTTTT.

CDR3 residues: CASSEFKGIIDHTQYF. CDR3 bases: TGTGCCAGCAGTGAATTTAAGGGGATAATAGATCATACGCAGTATTTT. The V and J genes are TRBV25-1 and TRBJ2-3; maybe TRBD1 (5 bases). Trimming removed 1 base from V and 7 bases from J, with 18 bases in between. This CDR3 region has 16 residues. Germline CDR1 and CDR2: MGHDK and SYGVNS. Filled out from reference TRBV25-1 and TRBJ2-3, the complete variable domain reads EADIYQTPRYLVIGTGKKITLECSQTMGHDKMYWYQQDPGMELHLIHYSYGVNSTEKGDLSSESTVSRIRTEHFPLTLESARPSHTSQYLCASSEFKGIIDHTQYFGPGTRLTVL.

The chain carries TRBV7-2 and TRBJ1-5, with 7 bases lining up with TRBD1. Trimming took 1 base from V and 3 from J; bases not matched to a gene: 3. This CDR3 region has 15 residues. Germline loops: CDR1 SGHTA, CDR2 FQGNSA. CDR3 residues: CASSLGTGHNQPQHF. Written as DNA, the CDR3 is TGTGCCAGCAGCTTAGGGACAGGCCACAATCAGCCCCAGCATTTT. Combining the CDR3 with reference TRBV7-2 and TRBJ1-5 gives the whole variable domain GAGVSQSPSNKVTEKGKDVELRCDPISGHTALYWYRQSLGQGLEFLIYFQGNSAPDKSGLPSDRFSAERTGGSVSTLTIQRTQQEDSAVYLCASSLGTGHNQPQHFGDGTRLSIL.

This clone has at least ten counts. This chain connects TRBV5-1 to TRBJ1-1; a possible D gene is TRBD1 (5 bases). V was shortened by 4 bases and J by 9 bases, with 22 bases between the two germline ends. This CDR3 spans 15 amino acids. The germline gives CDR1 SGHRS, CDR2 YFSETQ. The CDR3 loop reads CASSPRAGTGYKAFF. The CDR3 DNA reads TGCGCCAGCAGCCCAAGGGCCGGGACTGGCTATAAAGCTTTCTTT.

The chain couples TRBV19 to TRBJ2-3; D not resolved. The CDR3 totals 14 residues. CDR1 is LNHDA and CDR2 is SQIVND in the germline V gene (reference sequence). V lost 5 bases and J 6 bases, leaving 15 bases between the germline ends. DNA of the CDR3: TGTGCCAGTAGTGAAGGGCTACCTCGGGATACGCAGTATTTT. It encodes CASSEGLPRDTQYF. The full variable domain, rest sourced from reference TRBV19 and TRBJ2-3, is DGGITQSPKYLFRKEGQNVTLSCEQNLNHDAMYWYRQDPGQGLRLIYYSQIVNDFQKGDIAEGYSVSREKKESFPLTVTSAQKNPTAFYLCASSEGLPRDTQYFGPGTRLTVL.

The genes are TRBV28 and TRBJ2-7; 9 bases match TRBD2. The ends lost 4 bases at V and 2 bases at J; junction bases unmatched: 6. The CDR3 contains 15 residues. Germline CDR1 is MDHEN and CDR2 is SYDVKM. CDR3 residues: CASSSSSGNTYEQYF. The CDR3 nucleotides are TGTGCCAGCAGTTCTTCTAGCGGGAACACCTACGAGCAGTACTTC.

The chain has TRBV7-2 and TRBJ1-5, with D uncertain. Trimming left V 1 base short and J 6 bases short, with 16 bases between. The CDR3 extends over 16 amino acids. The germline CDR1 and CDR2 sequences are SGHTA and FQGNSA. CDR3 nucleotide sequence: TGTGCCAGCAGCTTAGGACCCACCGGCCTCGGTCAGCCCCAGCATTTT. It encodes CASSLGPTGLGQPQHF. The whole variable domain, filled in from reference TRBV7-2 and TRBJ1-5, reads GAGVSQSPSNKVTEKGKDVELRCDPISGHTALYWYRQSLGQGLEFLIYFQGNSAPDKSGLPSDRFSAERTGGSVSTLTIQRTQQEDSAVYLCASSLGPTGLGQPQHFGDGTRLSIL.

The chain is built from TRBV7-2 and TRBJ2-5; tentative D call: TRBD1 (5 bases). This CDR3 region has 16 residues. The germline V gene encodes CDR1 SGHTA and CDR2 FQGNSA. V lost 1 base and J 8 bases, leaving 20 bases between the germline ends. This CDR3 reads CASSLEGAIQGRTQYF. DNA for the CDR3: TGTGCCAGCAGCTTAGAAGGGGCCATCCAGGGTAGAACCCAGTACTTC.

This chain links TRBV4-2 with TRBJ2-1; perhaps TRBD2 as D (5 bases). In germline, CDR1 is LGHNA, CDR2 YNFKEQ. Trimming cost V 4 bases and J 3 bases, with 13 bases left between them. The CDR3 consists of 15 residues. CDR3: CASSPRAGFYNEQFF. DNA of the CDR3: TGTGCCAGCAGCCCGAGGGCGGGCTTCTACAATGAGCAGTTCTTC.

The CDR3 DNA reads TGTGCCAGTAGTCCGACAGGTCCGGGGGAGCAGTACTTC. It codes for CASSPTGPGEQYF. This chain joins TRBV19 and TRBJ2-7; possible D gene TRBD1, 6 bases. This CDR3 comprises 13 residues. V dropped 5 bases and J dropped 7 bases, with 15 bases sitting between them. The germline V gene encodes CDR1 LNHDA and CDR2 SQIVND (reference sequence).

The chain recombines TRBV5-4 with TRBJ2-1, with D possibly called TRBD1 or TRBD2 (6 bases each). Germline CDR1 and CDR2: SGHNT and YYREEE (reference sequence). This CDR3 contains 14 residues. V lost 1 base and J lost 2, with 7 bases in between. CDR3 coding DNA: TGTGCCAGCAGCTTGAGGGGGGCCTACAATGAGCAGTTCTTC. Its translation: CASSLRGAYNEQFF.

The genes are TRBV11-2 and TRBJ2-2; 9 bases are shared with TRBD1. Germline assignment: CDR1 SGHAT and CDR2 FQNNGV. This CDR3 has 15 amino acids. V lost 2 bases to trimming and J lost 3 bases; unmatched junction nucleotides: 1. The CDR3 nucleotides are TGTGCCAGCAGCTTAAGACAGGGGGACACCGGGGAGCTGTTTTTT. Translated, it gives CASSLRQGDTGELFF.

The V gene is TRBV6-1, the J gene TRBJ1-5, with D unclear. With 4 bases removed from V and 0 bases from J, the gap between germline ends came to 13 bases. Germline V lookup: CDR1 MNHNS, CDR2 SASEGT. The CDR3 sequence is 16 residues long. The CDR3 sequence is CASSGLVVYSNQPQHF. The CDR3 bases are TGTGCCAGCAGTGGATTAGTAGTGTATAGCAATCAGCCCCAGCATTTT.

This clone was observed a single time. The chain uses TRBV7-2 and TRBJ1-5; D uncertain. Germline CDR1 SGHTA, CDR2 FQGNSA. V was pared by 4 bases and J by 4 bases, with 8 bases between. This CDR3 comprises 13 residues. CDR3 nucleotides: TGTGCCAGCAGCTCTGACCTGAATCAGCCCCAGCATTTT. Protein sequence: CASSSDLNQPQHF.

This rearrangement joins TRBV7-2 to TRBJ1-3; D may be TRBD1 (6 bases). This CDR3 has 15 residues. Germline lookup yields CDR1 SGHTA and CDR2 FQGNSA. Trimming stripped 5 bases from V and 8 bases from J, with 19 bases between. The CDR3 protein is CASSLRTRGRDTIYF. The CDR3 DNA follows: TGTGCCAGCAGCCTCCGGACTAGGGGGAGGGACACCATATATTTT.

This sequence joins TRBV19 and TRBJ1-2, with TRBD1 matching over 10 bases. Germline loops: CDR1 LNHDA, CDR2 SQIVND (reference sequence). V lost 6 bases to trimming and J lost 0 bases; unmatched junction nucleotides: 10. This CDR3 region has 17 residues. CDR3 DNA: TGTGCCAGTAGACAACCGGGACAGGGGACAGCTAACTATGGCTACACCTTC. It encodes CASRQPGQGTANYGYTF. Full variable domain (rest looked up from reference TRBV19 and TRBJ1-2): DGGITQSPKYLFRKEGQNVTLSCEQNLNHDAMYWYRQDPGQGLRLIYYSQIVNDFQKGDIAEGYSVSREKKESFPLTVTSAQKNPTAFYLCASRQPGQGTANYGYTFGSGTRLTVV.

J is TRBJ1-5 and V is TRBV5-1; TRBD1 is a possible D gene (5 bases). V lost 0 bases to trimming and J lost 6 bases, with 10 bases between them. Looked up from germline, CDR1 is SGHRS and CDR2 is YFSETQ. CDR3 length: 14 amino acids. In DNA, the CDR3 is TGCGCCAGCAGCTTGGGACAGTTCGGTCAGCCCCAGCATTTT. This encodes CASSLGQFGQPQHF.

Regarding this clone: The junction differs from germline at one of its ends, possibly a read error. The chain links TRBV6-5 to TRBJ2-5, with unresolved D. Germline CDR1 is MNHEY and CDR2 is SVGAGI. The CDR3 length is 13 residues. CDR3 region: CASSYSTGEIQYF. The CDR3 DNA reads as TGTGCCAGCAGTTACTCGACCGGCGAGATCCAGTACTTC.